A single sample gave rise to the 26 T cell receptor beta chains below, sequenced in a study of blood T cell repertoires in COVID-19. Sequenced by immunoSEQ multiplex PCR; TCRdb stores in-frame clones only, minus some. The repertoire includes roughly 100,000 clones, about 88% of them detected once, and roughly a sixth sits in the top ten. Sequenced material: peripheral blood. The source of these receptors is a woman older than 75 with acute or convalescent COVID-19.

This sequence joins TRBV12-5 and TRBJ1-5; D call uncertain. V gave up 5 bases and J gave up 5 bases, with 4 bases separating them. The germline V gene encodes CDR1 LGHNT and CDR2 FRNRAP. The CDR3 is 11 amino acids. This CDR3 is CASGPDQPQHF. CDR3 nucleotide sequence: TGTGCTAGTGGTCCCGATCAGCCCCAGCATTTT.

The CDR3 here is CASSLGGSAPKKLFF. Here the CDR3 DNA reads TGTGCCAGCAGCCTCGGGGGTTCGGCGCCCAAAAAACTGTTTTTT. The genes are TRBV11-2 and TRBJ1-4, with D perhaps matching TRBD1 (5 bases). This CDR3 has 15 residues. Looked up from germline, CDR1 is SGHAT and CDR2 is FQNNGV. Deletions cut 5 bases from V and 9 bases from J, with 19 bases between.

This chain links TRBV10-2 with TRBJ2-1, with 16 nucleotides matching TRBD2. Losses at the gene ends were 6 bases for V and 12 bases for J; bases not matched to a gene: 5. Germline V gene data show CDR1 as WSHSY and CDR2 as SAAADI. This CDR3 region has 14 residues. This CDR3 reads CASSVGLAGGWQFF. The CDR3 DNA is TGCGCCAGCAGCGTGGGACTAGCGGGGGGGTGGCAGTTCTTC.

This chain joins TRBV6-5 and TRBJ1-3, with D possibly TRBD1 on 6 matching bases. This CDR3 contains 13 residues. Germline V gene data show CDR1 as MNHEY and CDR2 as SVGAGI. V was shortened by 10 bases and J by 9 bases, with 19 bases between the two germline ends. CDR3 amino acids: CATLDRYDFTIYF. CDR3 coding DNA: TGTGCCACCTTAGACAGGTATGATTTCACCATATATTTT.

A remark on this clone: Other DNA sequences in the sample encode the same CDR3. CDR3 loop: CASSVADSGNTIYF. In DNA form, the CDR3 reads TGTGCCAGCAGCGTCGCGGACTCTGGAAACACCATATATTTT. V usage is TRBV9 and J usage is TRBJ1-3; D remains ambiguous. Germline V gives CDR1 SGDLS, CDR2 YYNGEE. The germline V and J ends were trimmed by 2 bases and 0 bases, with 6 bases remaining between them. This CDR3 comprises 14 residues.

The DNA for the CDR3 is TGTGCCAGTATGGGGCAGGGGCCTCCCGTCGGGGGAAACACCATATATTTT. Protein: CASMGQGPPVGGNTIYF. The chain is built from TRBV19 and TRBJ1-3; TRBD1 might be the D (6 bases). Germline CDR1 reads LNHDA; CDR2 reads SQIVND (reference sequence). This CDR3 contains 17 residues. V lost 7 bases and J 4 bases, leaving 23 bases between the germline ends. The full variable domain, with the rest looked up from reference TRBV19 and TRBJ1-3, is DGGITQSPKYLFRKEGQNVTLSCEQNLNHDAMYWYRQDPGQGLRLIYYSQIVNDFQKGDIAEGYSVSREKKESFPLTVTSAQKNPTAFYLCASMGQGPPVGGNTIYFGEGSWLTVV.

The V gene is TRBV18, the J gene TRBJ2-1, with 8 bases matching TRBD2. The CDR3 has 19 amino acids. Germline V lookup: CDR1 KGHSH, CDR2 LQKENI. The J segment lost 1 base and the V segment lost 2 bases, leaving 13 bases of the junction unmatched. The CDR3 DNA reads as TGTGCCAGCTCACCATTTACCCGAACTAGCGGACGATCCTACAATGAGCAGTTCTTC. Amino acids: CASSPFTRTSGRSYNEQFF. Supplemented by reference TRBV18 and TRBJ2-1, the full variable domain reads NAGVMQNPRHLVRRRGQEARLRCSPMKGHSHVYWYRQLPEEGLKFMVYLQKENIIDESGMPKERFSAEFPKEGPSILRIQQVVRGDSAAYFCASSPFTRTSGRSYNEQFFGPGTRLTVL.

V is TRBV5-4 and J is TRBJ1-6; D not certain. Germline V gene data show CDR1 as SGHNT and CDR2 as YYREEE (reference sequence). V lost 0 bases and J 0 bases, leaving 4 bases between the germline ends. CDR3 length equals 15 residues. The CDR3 loop is CASSLDNSYNSPLHF. CDR3 coding DNA: TGTGCCAGCAGCTTGGACAACTCCTATAATTCACCCCTCCACTTT.

The chain links TRBV19 to TRBJ1-2; D unresolved. V lost 7 bases to trimming and J lost 8 bases, with 14 bases between them. Per germline, CDR1 LNHDA and CDR2 SQIVND (reference sequence). CDR3 size: 12 residues. DNA of the CDR3: TGTGCCAGTATGGACTGGGTTGGGGGCTACACCTTC. As protein: CASMDWVGGYTF.

The V gene is TRBV12-3 or TRBV12-4, the J gene TRBJ1-2, with unresolved D. The CDR3 is 13 residues long. The ends were cut back, 6 bases at V and 6 bases at J, with 14 bases in the middle. The CDR3 protein is CASRPLQYDGYTF. The CDR3 nucleotides are TGTGCCAGCAGGCCTCTACAGTACGATGGCTACACCTTC.

The chain combines TRBV7-8 with TRBJ2-2; TRBD2 matches at 8 bases. CDR1 is SGHVS and CDR2 is FQNEAQ in the germline V gene. The CDR3 has 16 residues. Trimming cost V 7 bases and J 7 bases; bases outside gene matches: 14. CDR3 protein: CASKESGGPRGGELFF. As DNA, the CDR3 is TGTGCCAGCAAGGAGAGCGGGGGCCCCAGGGGCGGGGAGCTGTTTTTT.

The J gene is TRBJ1-2, the V gene TRBV5-6, with TRBD1 matching 10 bases. Germline assignment: CDR1 SGHDT and CDR2 YYEEEE. The CDR3 is 16 amino acids. After removal of 3 bases from V and 0 bases from J, the junction contained 5 bases not matched to a gene. The CDR3 here is CASSWDRGLANYGYTF. CDR3 coding DNA: TGTGCCAGCAGCTGGGACAGGGGACTAGCTAACTATGGCTACACCTTC.

V usage is TRBV19 and J usage is TRBJ2-2; 9 bases are a match to TRBD1. Trimming took 3 bases from V and 5 from J; bases not matched to a gene: 4. The CDR3 covers 15 residues. Germline assignment: CDR1 LNHDA and CDR2 SQIVND (reference sequence). The CDR3, as DNA: TGTGCCAGTAGTATCCCGGGACAGGGTACCGGGGAGCTGTTTTTT. Translated: CASSIPGQGTGELFF.

This clone was observed once. The chain uses TRBV27 and TRBJ1-6, with a tentative D call TRBD1 (5 bases). Deletions cut 6 bases from V and 3 bases from J, with 15 bases between. The CDR3 is 16 residues long. Germline assignment: CDR1 MNHEY and CDR2 SMNVEV (reference sequence). CDR3 in amino acids: CASRRYRTDYNSPLHF. The CDR3 bases are TGTGCCAGCAGGAGATACAGGACGGACTATAATTCACCCCTCCACTTT.

The rearrangement uses TRBV24-1 and TRBJ2-3; the D gene is possibly TRBD1 (5 bases). The V and J ends lost 4 bases and 2 bases respectively, with 9 bases between them. CDR1 KGHDR and CDR2 SFDVKD come from the germline V gene. The CDR3 sequence is 14 residues long. In DNA form, the CDR3 reads TGTGCCACCAGTGACCTGGACAACACAGATACGCAGTATTTT. As protein: CATSDLDNTDTQYF.

In its sample, this clone was seen once. The chain links TRBV7-9 to TRBJ1-1; 8 bases are a match to TRBD1. V gave up 5 bases and J gave up 0 bases; unmatched junction bases: 8. Germline V lookup: CDR1 SEHNR, CDR2 FQNEAQ (reference sequence). CDR3 length: 16 residues. In DNA form, the CDR3 reads TGTGCCAGCAGCCGACAGGGGCCAATGGTGAACACTGAAGCTTTCTTT. Protein: CASSRQGPMVNTEAFF.

The V and J genes are TRBV20-1 and TRBJ1-1; D is perhaps TRBD1 (5 bases). Germline V gene sequence: CDR1 DFQATT, CDR2 SNEGSKA (reference sequence). The V end was cut by 6 bases, the J end by 11 bases, with 13 bases between. The CDR3 sequence is 10 residues long. The CDR3 DNA reads as TGCAGTGCGCCTCAGGGTTCTGCTTTCTTT. It codes for CSAPQGSAFF.

The rearrangement uses TRBV15 and TRBJ1-6, with D perhaps TRBD1 (5 bases). The germline V gene encodes CDR1 LNHNV and CDR2 YYDKDF (reference sequence). Trimming removed 0 bases from V and 7 bases from J, with 13 bases in between. This CDR3 contains 16 residues. CDR3 protein: CATSRDRAQGNSPLHF. The CDR3 DNA follows: TGTGCCACCAGCAGAGATCGGGCGCAGGGAAATTCACCCCTCCACTTT.

The V gene is TRBV5-1, the J gene TRBJ1-1, with D hard to call. The V end lost 4 bases, the J end lost 1 base, and 11 bases lay between the germline ends. The CDR3 has 14 residues. Per germline, CDR1 SGHRS and CDR2 YFSETQ. The CDR3 DNA follows: TGCGCCAGCAGCGCGGAAGGTAGGAACACTGAAGCTTTCTTT. The encoded protein is CASSAEGRNTEAFF.

The CDR3 region is CASSIDAGLAGTTGELFF. CDR3 DNA sequence: TGCGCCAGCAGCATAGACGCCGGACTAGCGGGGACGACCGGGGAGCTGTTTTTT. V and J are TRBV5-1 and TRBJ2-2, with 12 bases aligning to TRBD2. Looked up from germline, CDR1 is SGHRS and CDR2 is YFSETQ. V lost 4 bases and J lost 5; bases outside the gene matches: 12. The CDR3 is 18 amino acids.

CDR3 sequence reads: CASSAIARYGYTF. The CDR3 nucleotides read TGTGCCAGCAGCGCGATAGCTCGCTATGGCTACACCTTC. The chain couples TRBV11-3 to TRBJ1-2; no firm D call. The V gene's germline CDR1 is SGHNT and CDR2 YENEEA. The CDR3 runs 13 residues. The V end lost 5 bases, the J end lost 4 bases, and 11 bases lay between the germline ends.

The gene calls are TRBV9 and TRBJ2-7; 14 bases fit TRBD2. The CDR3 totals 15 residues. Per the germline V gene, CDR1 is SGDLS and CDR2 is YYNGEE. Trimming removed 0 bases from V and 6 bases from J; junction bases left unmatched: 2. This chain's CDR3 is CASSVAGTSGGEQYF. Here the CDR3 DNA reads TGTGCCAGCAGCGTAGCGGGGACTAGCGGGGGCGAGCAGTACTTC.

The rearrangement uses TRBV9 and TRBJ1-2; D not certain. The CDR3 spans 15 residues. Germline V gene data show CDR1 as SGDLS and CDR2 as YYNGEE. Trimming pared 3 bases from V and 2 bases from J, leaving 14 bases between. The CDR3 protein is CASSAGNRPNYGYTF. The CDR3 bases are TGTGCCAGCAGCGCGGGGAACAGACCCAACTATGGCTACACCTTC. Full variable domain (outside the CDR3, taken from reference TRBV9 and TRBJ1-2): DSGVTQTPKHLITATGQRVTLRCSPRSGDLSVYWYQQSLDQGLQFLIQYYNGEERAKGNILERFSAQQFPDLHSELNLSSLELGDSALYFCASSAGNRPNYGYTFGSGTRLTVV.

V is TRBV5-1 and J is TRBJ1-6, with D possibly being TRBD1 (6 bases). The V gene's germline CDR1 is SGHRS and CDR2 YFSETQ. The CDR3 is 15 residues long. V was trimmed by 1 base and J by 9 bases, leaving 14 bases between them. The CDR3 sequence is CASSLLTGGGSPLHF. DNA of the CDR3: TGCGCCAGCAGCTTGTTAACGGGGGGCGGTTCACCCCTCCACTTT. Variable domain in full (rest from reference TRBV5-1 and TRBJ1-6): KAGVTQTPRYLIKTRGQQVTLSCSPISGHRSVSWYQQTPGQGLQFLFEYFSETQRNKGNFPGRFSGRQFSNSRSEMNVSTLELGDSALYLCASSLLTGGGSPLHFGNGTRLTVT.

CDR3 DNA sequence: TGTGCCAGCAGCCAAGGACTAGTAGGCGAGCAGTACTTC. Translation gives CASSQGLVGEQYF. V gene TRBV14 combines with J gene TRBJ2-7; possibly TRBD2 for D (6 bases). Trimming stripped 1 base from V and 6 bases from J, with 10 bases between. Germline V gene sequence: CDR1 SGHDN, CDR2 FVKESK. This CDR3 is 13 amino acids long.

In this sample, this clone turned up once. The rearrangement uses TRBV6-5 and TRBJ1-3; unclear D gene. Germline values: CDR1 MNHEY, CDR2 SVGAGI. V gave up 8 bases and J gave up 4 bases, with 12 bases separating them. This CDR3 is 13 amino acids long. CDR3 amino acids: CASLPTTGNTIYF. DNA of the CDR3: TGTGCCAGCCTTCCTACCACGGGAAACACCATATATTTT.